A few counts support the clone carrying this T cell receptor beta chain. Antigen unknown. These data originate in a study of persistence of HIV-infected CD4 T cells. Study details: A couple of participants gave one leukapheresis sample; others gave up to about 180 mL blood repeatedly.

Overall study results and limits: Antigen-responding cells were enriched for degenerate expanded CDR3beta sequences. TCRbeta richness was lower in CMV- and Gag-responding cells than in anti-CD3/anti-CD28-responding cells.

Sequencing used immunoSEQ version 4 in survey mode. Clones were read by immunoSEQ multiplex PCR, and TCRdb kept only the in-frame ones, dropping some. The sample records roughly 35,000 clones, about 81% being singletons. Cells were stimulated with overlapping HIV-1 Gag 15-mer peptides. Memory cells lacking CD40L and CD69 with high CD45RO were sorted. The material sequenced was cultured CD4+ T cells from PBMCs, taken from a patient who received antiretroviral therapy. This receptor was obtained from an adult with HIV. The donor label of this sample is uncertain.

The CDR3 here is CAISDRQGTNEKLFF. CDR3 sequence (DNA): TGTGCCATCAGTGACCGACAGGGAACTAATGAAAAACTGTTTTTT. V gene TRBV10-3 combines with J gene TRBJ1-4; 7 nucleotides match TRBD1. Germline trimming cut 3 bases from V and 1 base from J; bases unmatched to any gene: 2. This CDR3 has 15 amino acids. Germline CDR1 ENHRY, CDR2 SYGVKD.